Each of the 29 T cell receptor beta chains below was sequenced from the same sample in a study of T cells in women clearing cervical HPV infection. Assay: immunoSEQ multiplex PCR; the TCRdb copy retains only in-frame clones and omits some. The sample includes about 30,000 clones. Sequenced material: blood buffy coat. These receptors all come from a woman aged 18 to 75 with a cervical HPV16 infection that either progressed to CIN3+ or cleared (not recorded which).

A remark on this clone: The read gets to within 3 residues of the CDR3 end, and the germline J gene fills in the rest. The chain employs TRBV24-1 and TRBJ2-3, with TRBD2 matching 13 bases. The J segment lost 8 bases and the V segment lost 8 bases, leaving 6 bases of the junction unmatched. CDR1 is KGHDR and CDR2 is SFDVKD in the germline V gene. This CDR3 is 14 amino acids long. CDR3 region: CATTRTSGRGTQYF. The sequenced CDR3 bases are TGTGCCACCACTCGGACTAGCGGGAGAGGTACG.

Turning to this clone: The CDR3 extends 3 residues past the end of the read, so its final part is completed from the germline J gene. This chain uses TRBV7-9 with TRBJ1-1, with D maybe TRBD1 (5 bases). The V gene's germline CDR1 is SEHNR and CDR2 FQNEAQ (reference sequence). Trimming took off 7 bases at V and 4 bases at J, with 16 bases between the two ends. The CDR3 totals 14 residues. The covered CDR3 bases are TGTGCCAGCACCCCGAGAGGGGAGGGCACTGAA. As protein: CASTPRGEGTE. The whole CDR3 protein reads CASTPRGEGTEAFF.

A note on this clone: A junction end diverges from the germline sequence, so it may reflect a read error. The read comes to an end 3 residues before the CDR3 does, leaving the germline J gene to fill in the end. This rearrangement joins TRBV7-2 to TRBJ2-3, with no clear D. The CDR3 has 14 residues. Germline V gene lookup returns CDR1 SGHTA and CDR2 FQGNSA. The CDR3 sequence: CASSLVQSTETQYF. Partial CDR3 DNA: TGTGCCAGCAGCTTAGTTCAGAGCACAGAGACG.

On this clone itself: Read data end 3 residues before the CDR3 end; the end is taken from the germline J gene. The chain recombines TRBV5-1 with TRBJ1-2, with 10 bases aligning to TRBD1. CDR3 length: 17 residues. The trim removed 4 bases at V and 0 bases at J, leaving 9 bases unmatched. Germline CDR1 SGHRS, CDR2 YFSETQ. CDR3 DNA (partial): TGCGCCAGCAGCGCCCAGGGACAGGGGAGAGCTAACTATGGC. It yields the protein CASSAQGQGRANYG. The entire CDR3 reads CASSAQGQGRANYGYTF.

A word on this clone: The read falls 3 residues short of the CDR3 end, and the missing part is taken from the germline J gene. The V and J genes are TRBV5-1 and TRBJ2-7; 7 nucleotides line up with TRBD1. The J segment lost 2 bases and the V segment lost 3 bases, leaving 11 bases of the junction unmatched. The CDR3 runs to 16 residues. Germline V gives CDR1 SGHRS, CDR2 YFSETQ. The CDR3 bases that were read are TGCGCCAGCAGCTCAGGGTTAGGGACAGCTCCCTACGAG. Amino acids: CASSSGLGTAPYE. The whole CDR3 protein reads CASSSGLGTAPYEQYF. The full variable domain, in which reference TRBV5-1 and TRBJ2-7 provide the parts outside the CDR3, is KAGVTQTPRYLIKTRGQQVTLSCSPISGHRSVSWYQQTPGQGLQFLFEYFSETQRNKGNFPGRFSGRQFSNSRSEMNVSTLELGDSALYLCASSSGLGTAPYEQYFGPGTRLTVT.

Remarks on this clone: Its ends do not fully match the called genes, so a read error is possible. Sequencing ends 3 residues short of the CDR3 end; the germline J gene provides the rest. The chain is built from TRBV7-7 and TRBJ2-2; 9 positions match TRBD1. CDR3 length: 18 residues. Germline CDR1 SSHAT, CDR2 FNYEAQ (reference sequence). Incomplete CDR3 DNA: TGTGCTAGCAGCCGCCGAGTATTGGACAGGGGAATTTCAGGGGAG. It encodes CASSRRVLDRGISGE. The full CDR3 sequence reads CASSRRVLDRGISGELFF.

In the case of this clone: The CDR3 extends 3 residues past the end of the read, so its final part is completed from the germline J gene. The chain employs TRBV5-4 and TRBJ1-6; 7 bases are shared with TRBD1. The germline gives CDR1 SGHNT, CDR2 YYREEE (reference sequence). J lost 9 bases, V lost 4 bases, and 7 bases had no gene match. This CDR3 has 14 residues. CDR3 sequence: CASSATGDGSPLHF. CDR3 DNA, as far as it was read: TGTGCCAGCAGCGCCACAGGGGACGGTTCACCC.

Concerning this clone itself: The read ends 3 residues before the CDR3 terminus; that terminus is restored from the germline J gene. The J gene is TRBJ2-1, the V gene TRBV6-1; 7 nucleotides agree with TRBD2. Germline loops: CDR1 MNHNS, CDR2 SASEGT. V dropped 7 bases and J dropped 3; count of bases not matched to a gene: 12. The CDR3 length is 16 residues. The part of the CDR3 DNA that was read is TGTGCCAGCATTGAGAGCGAGCGGGACCTCTACAATGAG. Translating it yields CASIESERDLYNE. The full CDR3 reads CASIESERDLYNEQFF.

A remark on this clone: Its ends do not fully match the called genes, so a read error is possible. The CDR3 end is not reached by the read, which stops 3 residues before it; the germline J gene fills it in. The V call is TRBV2, the J call TRBJ1-5, with unresolved D. Germline values: CDR1 SNHLY, CDR2 FYNNEI. The CDR3 loop spans 15 amino acids. This CDR3 is CASREGGFSNQPQHF. The CDR3 bases that were read are TGTGCCAGCAGAGAAGGAGGGTTTAGCAATCAGCCC. The variable domain in full, completed from reference TRBV2 and TRBJ1-5, reads EPEVTQTPSHQVTQMGQEVILRCVPISNHLYFYWYRQILGQKVEFLVSFYNNEISEKSEIFDDQFSVERPDGSNFTLKIRSTKLEDSAMYFCASREGGFSNQPQHFGDGTRLSIL.

About this clone: The read halts 3 residues ahead of the CDR3 end, with the missing end drawn from the germline J gene. V usage is TRBV30 and J usage is TRBJ2-7, with 9 bases lining up with TRBD1. The germline CDR1 and CDR2 sequences are GTSNPN and SVGIG (reference sequence). V trimming: 8 bases; J trimming: 6 bases; junction bases outside the gene matches: 8. CDR3 size: 12 residues. The covered CDR3 bases are TGTGCCGTAGGACAGGGGAAGGGCGAG. Translation: CAVGQGKGE. The CDR3 reads in full as CAVGQGKGEQYF.

The covered CDR3 bases are TGTGCCAGCAGTGTTTCTCGGGGAGATAATTCACCC. Protein: CASSVSRGDNSP. The full CDR3 protein is CASSVSRGDNSPLHF. This chain links TRBV2 with TRBJ1-6; D remains ambiguous. The read ends 3 residues shy of where the CDR3 ends; the end is completed using the germline J gene. CDR1 is SNHLY and CDR2 is FYNNEI in the germline V gene. This CDR3 contains 15 residues. V was clipped by 4 bases and J by 5 bases, with 12 bases between them.

As concerns this clone: The sequenced fragment ends 3 residues before the CDR3 boundary, so the rest is inferred from the germline J gene. The genes are TRBV30 and TRBJ1-1, with TRBD1 as a possible D gene (5 bases). The germline gives CDR1 GTSNPN, CDR2 SVGIG (reference sequence). Trimming removed 6 bases at V and 4 bases at J, with 15 bases between. This CDR3 is 13 amino acids long. CDR3 sequence: CACQKGQITEAFF. CDR3 DNA (partial): TGTGCCTGTCAGAAGGGGCAGATCACTGAA.

The CDR3 bases that were read are TGTGCCAGCAGCATCCGGGACAGGGTCACCGGGGAG. Protein sequence: CASSIRDRVTGE. The complete CDR3 reads CASSIRDRVTGELFF. The V call is TRBV5-4, the J call TRBJ2-2; 9 bases map to TRBD1. The read halts 3 residues ahead of the CDR3 end, with the missing end drawn from the germline J gene. Germline values: CDR1 SGHNT, CDR2 YYREEE (reference sequence). The CDR3 has 15 amino acids. The J segment lost 4 bases and the V segment lost 4 bases, leaving 5 bases of the junction unmatched.

CDR3 loop: CASSLNPQGDGQYF. CDR3 bases read: TGTGCCAGCAGCTTAAATCCCCAGGGGGATGGT. The V call is TRBV7-3, the J call TRBJ2-4, with 7 bases identical to TRBD1. The read ends 3 residues early relative to the CDR3; the germline J gene fills the gap. Germline loops: CDR1 SGHTA, CDR2 FQGTGA. The CDR3 extends over 14 amino acids.

Of note for this clone: The CDR3 end falls 3 residues outside the read, so it is completed with the germline J gene. V gene TRBV5-1 combines with J gene TRBJ1-3, with D unresolved. V was cut by 5 bases and J by 3 bases, with 12 bases left in between. CDR3 length: 14 amino acids. Germline-derived CDR1 and CDR2 are SGHRS and YFSETQ. The CDR3 bases that were read are TGCGCCAGCAGAACAGAGAGTTATGGAAACACC. Encoded protein: CASRTESYGNT. The entire CDR3 protein is CASRTESYGNTIYF.

A note on this clone: The read halts 3 residues ahead of the CDR3 end, with the missing end drawn from the germline J gene. The chain has TRBV20-1 and TRBJ2-5; a possible D gene is TRBD1 (6 bases). The V gene's germline CDR1 is DFQATT and CDR2 SNEGSKA (reference sequence). V was clipped by 4 bases and J by 0 bases, with 18 bases between them. CDR3 length equals 16 residues. CDR3: CSAIRAFTGNQETQYF. CDR3 bases read: TGCAGTGCTATTCGCGCGTTTACAGGGAACCAAGAGACC.

For this clone: The read ends 3 residues early relative to the CDR3; the germline J gene fills the gap. The V call is TRBV5-1, the J call TRBJ2-2, with 7 bases that match TRBD2. The CDR3 sequence is 18 residues long. Trimming removed 1 base from V and 7 bases from J; junction bases left unmatched: 16. Germline lookup yields CDR1 SGHRS and CDR2 YFSETQ. The CDR3: CASSLTRGLFLTGGELFF. The sequenced part of the CDR3 DNA is TGCGCCAGCAGCTTGACTCGGGGACTATTCCTGACTGGCGGGGAG.

A word on this clone: The read comes to an end 3 residues before the CDR3 does, leaving the germline J gene to fill in the end. V and J are TRBV5-4 and TRBJ2-7, with 7 bases aligning to TRBD1. The germline gives CDR1 SGHNT, CDR2 YYREEE (reference sequence). This CDR3 is built from 15 residues. J was trimmed by 1 base and V by 3 bases; bases with no gene match: 7. CDR3 sequence: CASSSRTGFSYEQYF. CDR3 DNA, as far as it was read: TGTGCCAGCAGCTCTCGGACAGGCTTTTCCTACGAG.

Remarks on this clone: Read data end 3 residues before the CDR3 end; the end is taken from the germline J gene. J is TRBJ2-1 and V is TRBV19; weak D call: TRBD1 (6 bases). The CDR3 runs 12 residues. V was trimmed by 5 bases and J by 8 bases, leaving 10 bases between them. Germline CDR1 LNHDA, CDR2 SQIVND (reference sequence). The CDR3 protein is CASSATGYEQFF. Incomplete CDR3 DNA: TGTGCCAGTAGTGCTACAGGGTATGAG.

Concerning this clone itself: The read is 3 residues too short to cover the CDR3 end, so that end is filled in from the germline J gene. This chain links TRBV7-2 with TRBJ2-3, with no clear D. The germline V and J ends were trimmed by 5 bases and 4 bases, with 13 bases remaining between them. Looked up from germline, CDR1 is SGHTA and CDR2 is FQGNSA. The CDR3 spans 14 residues. CDR3 DNA, as far as it was read: TGTGCCAGCAGCAGTATTGGCGGCTCAGATACG. This sequence encodes CASSSIGGSDT. The full CDR3 sequence reads CASSSIGGSDTQYF.

CDR3: CASSTRTGGIGELFF. Partial CDR3 DNA: TGTGCCAGCAGCACTCGGACAGGGGGCATCGGGGAG. The rearrangement links TRBV7-9 to TRBJ2-2, with 11 bases lining up with TRBD1. Sequencing ends 3 residues short of the CDR3 end; the germline J gene provides the rest. The CDR3 loop spans 15 amino acids. The J segment lost 7 bases and the V segment lost 5 bases, leaving 6 bases of the junction unmatched. CDR1 SEHNR and CDR2 FQNEAQ come from the germline V gene (reference sequence). Variable domain in full (rest from reference TRBV7-9 and TRBJ2-2): DTGVSQNPRHKITKRGQNVTFRCDPISEHNRLYWYRQTLGQGPEFLTYFQNEAQLEKSRLLSDRFSAERPKGSFSTLEIQRTEQGDSAMYLCASSTRTGGIGELFFGEGSRLTVL.

Judged by frequency, this clone is medium-sized. The sequenced fragment ends 3 residues before the CDR3 boundary, so the rest is inferred from the germline J gene. This chain uses TRBV18 with TRBJ2-2; possibly TRBD2 for D (5 bases). This CDR3 is built from 16 residues. CDR1 is KGHSH, CDR2 LQKENI, per germline. V was pared by 4 bases and J by 3 bases, with 15 bases between. CDR3 region: CASSRTSSRDTGELFF. CDR3 DNA, as far as it was read: TGTGCCAGCTCACGAACTAGTTCTCGAGACACCGGGGAG.

Regarding this clone: The read ends 3 residues shy of where the CDR3 ends; the end is completed using the germline J gene. This chain links TRBV12-3 or TRBV12-4 with TRBJ1-5; TRBD1 might be the D (5 bases). The length of the CDR3 is 13 residues. V lost 6 bases and J lost 0, with 6 bases in between. CDR3 region: CASRTGSNQPQHF. The CDR3 bases that were read are TGTGCCAGCAGAACAGGTAGCAATCAGCCC.

Comments on this clone: The read halts 3 residues ahead of the CDR3 end, with the missing end drawn from the germline J gene. This sequence joins TRBV20-1 and TRBJ2-1; 10 nucleotides line up with TRBD2. Germline V gives CDR1 DFQATT, CDR2 SNEGSKA (reference sequence). Trimming took 2 bases from V and 3 from J; bases not matched to a gene: 7. The CDR3 spans 16 residues. The CDR3 sequence: CSARLAGVKIYNEQFF. The sequenced CDR3 bases are TGCAGTGCTAGACTAGCGGGAGTCAAGATCTACAATGAG.

Notes on this clone: The read finishes 3 residues shy of the CDR3 end, and the germline J gene is used to complete it. This chain connects TRBV11-2 to TRBJ2-1; 7 nucleotides match TRBD1. This CDR3 has 15 amino acids. V shed 5 bases and J 4 bases; nucleotides not matched to a gene: 8. Germline values: CDR1 SGHAT, CDR2 FQNNGV. The CDR3 loop reads CASSEGAGGYNEQFF. The DNA read from the CDR3 is TGTGCCAGCAGCGAAGGGGCAGGGGGATACAATGAG.

A note on this clone: The CDR3 extends 3 residues past the end of the read, so its final part is completed from the germline J gene. The J gene is TRBJ2-2, the V gene TRBV7-2, with D maybe TRBD2 (6 bases). Looked up from germline, CDR1 is SGHTA and CDR2 is FQGNSA. The CDR3 extends over 14 amino acids. The CDR3 here is CASSLMGGSEKLFF. CDR3 DNA, as far as it was read: TGTGCCAGCAGCTTAATGGGGGGTAGTGAAAAG.

With respect to this clone: Read coverage stops 3 residues before the CDR3 terminus; the germline J gene supplies the remainder. The chain employs TRBV18 and TRBJ1-2; perhaps TRBD1 as D (6 bases). Germline CDR1 reads KGHSH; CDR2 reads LQKENI. This CDR3 has 17 amino acids. The part of the CDR3 DNA that was read is TGTGCCAGCTCACCCCCGTCGGGGGGCGCATACTACAATGAC. This sequence encodes CASSPPSGGAYYND. The full CDR3 protein is CASSPPSGGAYYNDYTF. The full variable domain, in which reference TRBV18 and TRBJ1-2 provide the parts outside the CDR3, is NAGVMQNPRHLVRRRGQEARLRCSPMKGHSHVYWYRQLPEEGLKFMVYLQKENIIDESGMPKERFSAEFPKEGPSILRIQQVVRGDSAAYFCASSPPSGGAYYNDYTFGSGTRLTVV.

Comment on this clone: The read halts 3 residues ahead of the CDR3 end, with the missing end drawn from the germline J gene. The chain is built from TRBV2 and TRBJ1-2; TRBD1 is a possible D gene (6 bases). The germline CDR1 and CDR2 sequences are SNHLY and FYNNEI. The CDR3 totals 14 residues. V lost 4 bases and J 4 bases, leaving 13 bases between the germline ends. The DNA read from the CDR3 is TGTGCCAGCAGTGGGGACATCTCCCTCTATGGC. Protein: CASSGDISLYG. The whole CDR3 sequence reads CASSGDISLYGYTF.

Details on this clone: The read terminates 3 residues before the CDR3 end, so the remaining end is supplied by the germline J gene. The chain is built from TRBV10-3 and TRBJ2-5; TRBD2 agrees at 8 bases. From germline, CDR1 is ENHRY and CDR2 SYGVKD. The CDR3 contains 14 residues. With 4 bases clipped from V and 2 bases from J, the junction kept 3 bases outside the gene matches. CDR3 DNA (partial): TGTGCCATCAGTGGTCGGGGGGGGCAAGAGACC. Encoded protein: CAISGRGGQET. The whole CDR3 protein is CAISGRGGQETQYF.